This is a list of T cell receptor beta chains from one sample in a study of T cell responses to AZD1222 COVID-19 vaccine. Assay used: immunoSEQ multiplex PCR; TCRdb lists only in-frame clones, some missing. Altogether 95,000 to 120,000 clones are present, roughly 84% being singletons, with the ten largest covering less than 3.5%. The sequences come from peripheral blood, collected on day 0 of AZD1222 vaccination. Every receptor here comes from an adult in good health. CDR3s include the opening cysteine and the closing phenylalanine or tryptophan. Each record gives: CDR3 length, J gene, V gene, D gene, clone size, CDR3 DNA, CDR3 protein. A D gene is named only where the DNA matches it firmly. Size is omitted from some rows. Given values are once, few, many or a class for expanded clones.

>16|TRBJ1-2|TRBV28|TRBD1|-
TGTGCCAGCAGTCCCTTGACAGGGGGCGTAGGCTATGGCTACACCTTC
CASSPLTGGVGYGYTF
>14|TRBJ2-5|TRBV11-2|-|-
TGTGCCAGCAGTCAGCAGGGTCCCCAAGAGACCCAGTACTTC
CASSQQGPQETQYF
>14|TRBJ2-7|TRBV28|TRBD1|once
TGTGCCAGCAGTTTACCGACAGGGGTCTACGAGCAGTACTTC
CASSLPTGVYEQYF
>15|TRBJ1-4|TRBV5-1|-|-
TGCGCCAGCAGCTTGTCGACAGTAACTAATGAAAAACTGTTTTTT
CASSLSTVTNEKLFF
>15|TRBJ1-1|TRBV5-1|-|once
TGCGCCAGCAGCTTGGTCGGGGGATTGGGCACTGAAGCTTTCTTT
CASSLVGGLGTEAFF
>14|TRBJ1-2|TRBV6-5|-|-
TGTGCCGGCAGCGGGGTGTGGCTGACCGCGGGCTACACCTTC
CAGSGVWLTAGYTF
>13|TRBJ1-6|TRBV10-3|-|-
TGTGCCATCAGACGGGAAAATAATTCACCCCTCCACTTT
CAIRRENNSPLHF
>15|TRBJ1-1|TRBV19|-|-
TGTGCCAGTAGGGCCGACGGGGGCGTAAACACTGAAGCTTTCTTT
CASRADGGVNTEAFF
>13|TRBJ1-3|TRBV4-2|-|-
TGTGCCAGCAGCCCCGCCAGTGGAAACACCATATATTTT
CASSPASGNTIYF
>13|TRBJ1-2|TRBV3-1/TRBV3-2|-|-
TGTGCCAGCAGCCAAGCAGAAGGGGTCGGCTACACCTTC
CASSQAEGVGYTF
>14|TRBJ1-4|TRBV6-5|-|once
TGTGCCAGCAGTCTCCGAGCAACTAATGAAAAACTGTTTTTT
CASSLRATNEKLFF
>15|TRBJ1-2|TRBV5-1|-|-
TGCGCCAGCAGCTTGCCCGGGGAAGGTTACTATGGCTACACCTTC
CASSLPGEGYYGYTF
>11|TRBJ1-2|TRBV19|-|-
TGTGCCAGTAGTGGAGAACTTGGCTACACCTTC
CASSGELGYTF
>13|TRBJ1-2|TRBV29-1|-|-
TGCAGCGTTGTCCGGTTAGCTAACTATGGCTACACCTTC
CSVVRLANYGYTF
>15|TRBJ2-7|TRBV18|-|-
TGTGCCAGCTCACCCATACAGGGAGAAATGGAGGAGCAGTACTTC
CASSPIQGEMEEQYF
>19|TRBJ1-5|TRBV12-5|TRBD1|once
TGTGCTAGTGGTTCTCTGAGGGACAGGGGCCCCCTTAGCAATCAGCCCCAGCATTTT
CASGSLRDRGPLSNQPQHF